Ten or more counts support the clone carrying this T cell receptor (beta chain). In TCRdb, the 5' RACE reads were re-called with MiXCR into one record per CDR3 protein. The sample shows about 150,000 distinct CDR3 sequences, roughly 6.7% of them seen only once. The data derive from a study of T cells after yellow fever vaccination. Trimming took off 4 bases at V and 0 bases at J, with 16 bases between the two ends. The CDR3 length is 16 residues. Germline V lookup: CDR1 MNHEY, CDR2 SMNVEV (reference sequence). The rearrangement uses TRBV27 and TRBJ2-7; D remains ambiguous. The receptor's source is a man younger than 45 who received the YFV17D yellow fever vaccine. This sample comprised CD4+ T cells sorted from PBMCs, obtained 10 days after the yellow fever booster vaccination. CDR3 nucleotides: TGTGCCAGCAGTTCCCAGATAGAGTGGGCCTCCTACGAGCAGTACTTC. Protein product: CASSSQIEWASYEQYF.